This TCR beta chain was profiled in a study of shared T cell receptors in the human thymus. Libraries were prepared by immunoSEQ multiplex PCR; TCRdb keeps only in-frame clonotypes and omits some of them. The data hold roughly 700,000 clones, with approximately 88% observed a single time. These data were also filed under a second study, of human thymus T cells. That report notes: In corrective heart surgery, resections were taken, and these provided the thymus tissue. Thymic and blood repertoires appeared to carry a bias in their V and J gene usage.

The TCR was taken from a boy less than two years old with a congenital heart defect. The specimen sequenced was thymocytes.

The CDR3 DNA reads TGTGCCAGCAGTTCAGGGAGGGAAGCTTTCTTT. Translated, it gives CASSSGREAFF. The chain carries TRBV28 and TRBJ1-1, with D tentatively TRBD1 (5 bases). Germline V lookup: CDR1 MDHEN, CDR2 SYDVKM. V dropped 4 bases and J dropped 8 bases, with 8 bases sitting between them. This CDR3 has 11 amino acids.